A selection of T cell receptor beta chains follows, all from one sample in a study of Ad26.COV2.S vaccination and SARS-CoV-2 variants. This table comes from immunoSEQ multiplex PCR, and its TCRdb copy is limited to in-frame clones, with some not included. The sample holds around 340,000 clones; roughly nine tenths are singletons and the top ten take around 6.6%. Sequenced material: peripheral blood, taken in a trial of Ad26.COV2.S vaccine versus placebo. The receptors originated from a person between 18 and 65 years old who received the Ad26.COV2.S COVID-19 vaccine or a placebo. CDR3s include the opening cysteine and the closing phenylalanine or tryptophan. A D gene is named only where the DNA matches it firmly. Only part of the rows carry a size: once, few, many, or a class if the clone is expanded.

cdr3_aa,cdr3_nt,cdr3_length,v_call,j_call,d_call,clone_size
CASSFPGQSYGYTF,TGTGCCAGCAGTTTTCCGGGCCAATCCTATGGCTACACCTTC,14,TRBV28,TRBJ1-2,.,.
CASSPRGQGDTGELFF,TGTGCCAGCTCACCGAGGGGACAGGGCGACACCGGGGAGCTGTTTTTT,16,TRBV18,TRBJ2-2,TRBD1,.
CAGTDRNTGELFF,TGTGCCGGGACTGATAGGAACACCGGGGAGCTGTTTTTT,13,TRBV28,TRBJ2-2,.,.
CASSLYRDETQYF,TGTGCCAGCAGCCTATACAGGGATGAGACCCAGTACTTC,13,TRBV7-3,TRBJ2-5,.,.
CASSRTGTDLYEQYF,TGTGCCAGCAGCCGCACCGGGACGGACCTCTACGAGCAGTACTTC,15,TRBV6-5,TRBJ2-7,.,.
CASSSAGTGNSPLHF,TGTGCCAGCAGCTCCGCCGGGACAGGCAATTCACCCCTCCACTTT,15,TRBV11-2,TRBJ1-6,TRBD1,.
CASSELTGGPTDTQYF,TGTGCCAGCAGTGAATTGACAGGGGGACCCACAGATACGCAGTATTTT,16,TRBV25-1,TRBJ2-3,TRBD1,.
CASTWTGNNEQFF,TGTGCCAGCACCTGGACAGGCAACAATGAGCAGTTCTTC,13,TRBV11-2,TRBJ2-1,TRBD1,.
CASSREVAVQYF,TGTGCCAGCAGCCGCGAAGTCGCGGTACAGTACTTC,12,TRBV7-2,TRBJ2-7,.,.
CASSFTGFDAFF,TGTGCCAGCAGCTTTACAGGGTTTGATGCTTTCTTT,12,TRBV7-8,TRBJ1-1,.,.
CASSPAAGDYGYTF,TGTGCCAGCAGCCCAGCGGCAGGGGATTATGGCTACACCTTC,14,TRBV11-2,TRBJ1-2,.,once
CASSLAYEGTEAFF,TGTGCCAGCAGTTTGGCTTACGAGGGCACTGAAGCTTTCTTT,14,TRBV28,TRBJ1-1,.,.
CAWGLFEVSTGELFF,TGTGCCTGGGGCTTGTTCGAAGTATCCACCGGGGAGCTGTTTTTT,15,TRBV30,TRBJ2-2,.,.
CASSETSGKYSGNTIYF,TGTGCCAGCAGCGAAACCTCAGGGAAATACTCTGGAAACACCATATATTTT,17,TRBV25-1,TRBJ1-3,.,.
CASGLTATNEKLFF,TGTGCTAGTGGTTTGACCGCAACTAATGAAAAACTGTTTTTT,14,TRBV12-5,TRBJ1-4,.,.
CASSQPFRGTNEKLFF,TGTGCCAGCAGCCAACCCTTCAGGGGGACTAATGAAAAACTGTTTTTT,16,TRBV6-6,TRBJ1-4,TRBD1,.
CASSQDLGSRGNYGYTF,TGCGCCAGCAGCCAAGATCTTGGCAGCCGGGGAAACTATGGCTACACCTTC,17,TRBV4-3,TRBJ1-2,.,.
CASSLVHSYEQYF,TGTGCCAGCAGCTTAGTCCACTCCTACGAGCAGTACTTC,13,TRBV7-2,TRBJ2-7,.,.
CAISEGYTRGEQYF,TGTGCCATCAGTGAGGGATATACCCGGGGTGAGCAGTACTTC,14,TRBV10-3,TRBJ2-7,.,once
CASSFTNPGETQYF,TGTGCCAGCAGCTTCACGAACCCCGGAGAGACCCAGTACTTC,14,TRBV5-5,TRBJ2-5,.,.
CASSWAGRRRAEQYF,TGTGCCAGCAGCTGGGCTGGGAGAAGGCGGGCCGAGCAGTACTTC,15,TRBV5-6,TRBJ2-7,.,.
CASSPGGFTEAFF,TGTGCCAGCAGCCCCGGCGGCTTCACTGAAGCTTTCTTT,13,TRBV13,TRBJ1-1,.,.
CASSLVWDRGKGTDTQYF,TGTGCCAGCAGCTTAGTATGGGACAGGGGAAAGGGCACAGATACGCAGTATTTT,18,TRBV7-8,TRBJ2-3,TRBD1,.
CSAVGLPTYEQYF,TGCAGCGCGGTGGGACTACCTACCTACGAGCAGTACTTC,13,TRBV29-1,TRBJ2-7,TRBD2,few
CASSQRTGYQETQYF,TGTGCCAGCAGCCAACGGACAGGGTACCAAGAGACCCAGTACTTC,15,TRBV4-2,TRBJ2-5,TRBD1,.
CASSYGTGGRTEAFF,TGTGCCAGCAGTTACGGGACAGGGGGCCGCACTGAAGCTTTCTTT,15,TRBV6-5,TRBJ1-1,TRBD1,.
CASSLISQTTGELFF,TGCGCCAGCAGCTTGATTTCACAGACAACCGGGGAGCTGTTTTTT,15,TRBV5-1,TRBJ2-2,.,.
CASSLGQYSGANVLTF,TGTGCCAGCAGCTTGGGACAGTACTCTGGGGCCAACGTCCTGACTTTC,16,TRBV11-2,TRBJ2-6,TRBD1,.
CASSLGQGGTNEKLFF,TGTGCCAGCAGCTTGGGACAGGGGGGAACTAATGAAAAACTGTTTTTT,16,TRBV5-8,TRBJ1-4,TRBD1,.
CASSLDGRGGSGYTGELFF,TGTGCCAGCAGCTTAGACGGGCGAGGGGGAAGCGGCTACACCGGGGAGCTGTTTTTT,19,TRBV7-9,TRBJ2-2,.,.